This record concerns one TCR beta chain sequence. Its antigen is currently unknown. The method, 5' RACE with UMI labels, was used to prepare the TRB cDNA libraries. TCRdb re-called the 5' RACE reads and gives one entry per CDR3 protein, without DNA. This sample's table has 100,000 or so distinct CDR3 sequences. CDR1 and CDR2 (germline): DFQATT, SNEGSKA (reference sequence). This CDR3 has 13 amino acids. The sample comes from a study of CXCR3-negative and CXCR3-positive naive CD8 T cells. CD45RO-CCR7+CD27+CD95- expression identified naive CD8+ T cells. Study-level points and caveats: Greater hydrophobicity was found in TRB CDR3s of CXCR3-positive naive cells than of CXCR3-negative naive cells.

The chain joins TRBV20-1 to TRBJ1-5. This clonotype was sampled from a human donor in good health. Some clones in this sample may be carry-over from other donors' samples. The sequenced sample consisted of naive CXCR3+ CD8+ T cells from blood. Specified subset: CD45RO-CCR7+CD27+CD95- naive CD8+ T cells expressing CXCR3 (TNR3+). CDR3 loop: CSARDSEVQPQHF.